This TCR beta chain was observed in a study of blood T cell repertoires in COVID-19. Study background: Acute and convalescent COVID-19 specimens originated in the United States, Italy and Spain. T cells, B-cell-depleted T cells, or PBMCs supplied cDNA or gDNA.

The sample holds one count of this clone. Original data processing: Nucleated cell number was recorded as an estimate derived from reference gene primer amplification. TCRdb's table, derived via immunoSEQ multiplex PCR, lists solely in-frame clones and lacks some. V, J and clone size are those of that table, while D and trimming were read from the DNA. The data show roughly 100,000 clones, roughly 80% seen once. CDR1 is LNHDA and CDR2 is SQIVND in the germline V gene (reference sequence). This CDR3 spans 14 amino acids. The J segment lost 4 bases and the V segment lost 8 bases, leaving 9 bases of the junction unmatched.

The sequence was obtained from a woman older than 75 with acute or convalescent COVID-19. The rearrangement joins TRBV19 to TRBJ2-3; TRBD2 matches at 7 bases. Material: peripheral blood. The CDR3 nucleotides are TGTGCCAGTTCCGAGCGGGATTGGGCAGATACGCAGTATTTT. This translates into CASSERDWADTQYF.